Sequencing of this TCR beta chain was carried out in a study of chemoradiotherapy in HPV16-positive cancers (dated 2022 in TCRdb). For context, the study as a whole: Candidate HPV-specific T-cell clones and common TCR motifs were defined through functional T-cell assays on cells from a couple of HPV16-positive patients. Whether T-cell immunity against the HPV oncoproteins E6 and E7 changes during chemoradiotherapy and whether survival is affected by this immunity were examined in the study. The candidate HPV-specific TCRs and motifs were subsequently tracked in TCR repertoires obtained from fewer than 95 patients with HPV-related cancers. Summary of the overall study and its limitations: Expansion of candidate HPV-specific clones and E7-related TCR motifs was observed in the tumor microenvironment during treatment, whereas no such expansion was observed for non-HPV-specific T cells. The functional definition of HPV-specific T cells was derived from only two HPV16-positive patients, and the survival association was reported for HPV16-positive patients. In HPV16-positive patients, expansion of HPV-responsive T cells during chemoradiotherapy was found to be associated with improved recurrence-free survival.

Preparation of the library involved the immunoSEQ multiplex PCR assay. In TCRdb, the immuneACCESS table is reduced to in-frame sequences with V and J assigned. These tables do not hold every clone; where another copy was compared, an unresolved V gene accounts for under half, and the others remain unexplained. In this sample the table shows just over 15,000 clones, roughly 80% of which occur a single time. Jointly, the top ten make up 1.3% of the sample. Repertoires were sampled repeatedly over the course of chemoradiotherapy, so clonal expansion could be followed in the tumor microenvironment. On this clone: Its specific antigen is unknown. Base qualities are not provided; no much larger clone lies one nucleotide away.

Including cysteine and phenylalanine, the CDR3 has 15 amino acids. Only CDR3 DNA remains: 45 bases, in frame from the first base. The germline V gene specifies MRHNA as CDR1 and SNTAGT as CDR2. Deletion took 2 bases off V and 6 bases off J, with a span of 15 bases between the germline ends. The V and J genes are TRBV6-4 and TRBJ2-3; a tentative D match to TRBD2 spans 5 bases. The specimen was obtained from a patient who underwent chemoradiotherapy. The sequence derives from a human donor with HPV-associated anogenital cancer. Here is the DNA: TGTGCCAGCAGTGACCCATCGCTGACGGGGGATACGCAGTATTTT. The resulting protein is CASSDPSLTGDTQYF.